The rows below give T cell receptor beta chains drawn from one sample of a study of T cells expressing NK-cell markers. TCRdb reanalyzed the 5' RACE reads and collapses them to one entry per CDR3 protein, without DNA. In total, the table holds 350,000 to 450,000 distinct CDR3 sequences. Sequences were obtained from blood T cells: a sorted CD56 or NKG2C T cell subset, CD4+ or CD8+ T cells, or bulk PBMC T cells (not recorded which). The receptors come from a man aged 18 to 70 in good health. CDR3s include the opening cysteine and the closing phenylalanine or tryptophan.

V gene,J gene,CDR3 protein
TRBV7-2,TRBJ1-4,CASSQGPVGEKLFF
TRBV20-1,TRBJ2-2,CSASPGRGLAGELFF
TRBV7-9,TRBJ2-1,CASSLDRTRYNEQFF
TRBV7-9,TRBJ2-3,CASSLSRGVSDTQYF
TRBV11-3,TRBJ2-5,CASSLRGVETQYF
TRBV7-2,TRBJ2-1,CASSFAQHFYNEQFF
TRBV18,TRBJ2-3,CASSPLWTALGTDTQYF
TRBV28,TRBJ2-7,CASSASDRHSYEQYF
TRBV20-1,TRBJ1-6,CSARVGVGYSPLHF
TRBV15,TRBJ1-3,CATSRNAATGNTIYF
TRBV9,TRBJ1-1,CASSPRGGGGWFTEAFF
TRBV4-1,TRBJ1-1,CASSQDPMNTEAFF
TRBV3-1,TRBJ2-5,CASGMSSGSRQETQYF
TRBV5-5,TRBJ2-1,CASSLKGDPYNEQFF
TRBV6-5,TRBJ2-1,CASSSRTSGDRSNEQFF
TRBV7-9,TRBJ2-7,CASSETSGTYEQYF
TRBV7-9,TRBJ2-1,CASSSHPQGNEQFF
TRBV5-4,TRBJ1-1,CASSPQRDGGTEAFF
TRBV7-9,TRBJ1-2,CASTAADRGHGYTF
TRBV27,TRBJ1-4,CASSSRGGQGDEKLFF
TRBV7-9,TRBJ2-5,CASSIGRGYQETQYF
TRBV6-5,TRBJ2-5,CASILSGGDPGETQYF
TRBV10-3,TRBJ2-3,CAISESGGGAGDTQYF
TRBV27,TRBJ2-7,CASRTNRDSPYEQYF
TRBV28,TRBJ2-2,CASSSLRLSGRTGELFF
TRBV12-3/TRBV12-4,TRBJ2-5,CASTKRGGPETQYF
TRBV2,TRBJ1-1,CASSEAGGGTEAFF
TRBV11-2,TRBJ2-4,CASSPERVLNIQYF
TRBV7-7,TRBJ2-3,CASSLEASGGADTQYF
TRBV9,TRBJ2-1,CASSAAGTALTKADNEQFF
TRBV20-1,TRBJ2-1,CSATRGGLIDEQFF
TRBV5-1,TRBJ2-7,CASRGQGLNEQYF
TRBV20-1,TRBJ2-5,CSASLQSGGTQYF
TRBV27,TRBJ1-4,CASSRDRGGEKLFF
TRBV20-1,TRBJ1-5,CSASDRGRSQPQHF
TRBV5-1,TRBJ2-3,CASSLAALAGNTDTQYF
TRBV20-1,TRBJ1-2,CSAKQTTNPSNYGYTF
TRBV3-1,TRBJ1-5,CASSQGRGSNQPQHF
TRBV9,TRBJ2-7,CASSTRRDFTPYEQYF
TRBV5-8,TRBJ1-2,CASRYDLYGYTF
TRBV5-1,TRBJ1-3,CASSFDSLSGNTIYF
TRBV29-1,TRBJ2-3,CSVTNRESTDTQYF
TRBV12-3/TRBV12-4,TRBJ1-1,CASNAHQGNTEAFF
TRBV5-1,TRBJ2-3,CASSSQYTQYF
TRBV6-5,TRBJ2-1,CASSYNRAGGGYGEQFF
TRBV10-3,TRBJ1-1,CAISKTGQATEAFF